Listed below are T cell receptor beta chains from one sample, sequenced in a study of lymphopenia after photon versus proton radiotherapy. TCRdb's table, derived via immunoSEQ multiplex PCR, lists solely in-frame clones and lacks some. The profile shows some 20,000 clones, around four fifths of them singletons. This material consisted of peripheral blood, taken from a patient treated with photon-based radiotherapy. These TCRs come from a woman between 50 and 59 years old with pancreatic cancer. Each CDR3 is given with its conserved first and last residue. A D gene is named only where the DNA matches it firmly. Clone size is not always given. Where it is, it says once, few, many or a class for expanded clones.

v_gene: TRBV7-2
d_gene: TRBD1
j_gene: TRBJ1-5
abundance: -
CDR3aa: CASSRDRRSGNQPQHF
CDR3nt: TGTGCCAGCAGCCGGGACAGACGCTCCGGCAATCAGCCCCAGCATTTT

v_gene: TRBV15
d_gene: -
j_gene: TRBJ2-7
abundance: -
CDR3aa: CATSPGGPTYEQYF
CDR3nt: TGTGCCACCAGCCCTGGGGGCCCAACCTACGAGCAGTACTTC

v_gene: TRBV15
d_gene: -
j_gene: TRBJ2-7
abundance: -
CDR3aa: CATSTRRESYEQYF
CDR3nt: TGTGCCACCAGCACCCGCAGGGAGTCCTACGAGCAGTACTTC

v_gene: TRBV9
d_gene: -
j_gene: TRBJ1-4
abundance: -
CDR3aa: CASSVESGGRLFF
CDR3nt: TGTGCCAGCAGCGTAGAATCAGGAGGGCGCCTGTTTTTT

v_gene: TRBV19
d_gene: TRBD1
j_gene: TRBJ2-6
abundance: few
CDR3aa: CASRGQGKSSGANVLTF
CDR3nt: TGTGCCAGTAGAGGACAGGGGAAAAGCTCTGGGGCCAACGTCCTGACTTTC

v_gene: TRBV28
d_gene: -
j_gene: TRBJ2-3
abundance: -
CDR3aa: CASSMYYDYTDTQYF
CDR3nt: TGTGCCAGCAGTATGTACTACGACTACACAGATACGCAGTATTTT

v_gene: TRBV19
d_gene: TRBD2
j_gene: TRBJ2-1
abundance: medium-sized
CDR3aa: CAASSPRTSVSYNEQFF
CDR3nt: TGTGCCGCCAGTAGCCCCCGGACTAGCGTATCCTACAATGAGCAGTTCTTC

v_gene: TRBV4-2
d_gene: -
j_gene: TRBJ1-4
abundance: -
CDR3aa: CASSQVGISTGSNEKLFF
CDR3nt: TGTGCCAGCAGCCAAGTGGGGATCTCGACAGGTTCTAATGAAAAACTGTTTTTT

v_gene: TRBV2
d_gene: TRBD1
j_gene: TRBJ1-1
abundance: -
CDR3aa: CASSLTGPMNTEAFF
CDR3nt: TGTGCCAGCAGTCTGACAGGGCCAATGAACACTGAAGCTTTCTTT

v_gene: TRBV28
d_gene: TRBD1
j_gene: TRBJ2-3
abundance: -
CDR3aa: CASTRDSPTDTQYF
CDR3nt: TGTGCCAGCACCAGGGACAGCCCCACAGATACGCAGTATTTT

v_gene: TRBV7-3
d_gene: TRBD2
j_gene: TRBJ2-3
abundance: -
CDR3aa: CASSLDPAGGTDTQYF
CDR3nt: TGTGCCAGCAGCTTAGACCCAGCGGGAGGGACAGATACGCAGTATTTT

v_gene: TRBV5-1
d_gene: -
j_gene: TRBJ2-7
abundance: -
CDR3aa: CASSSNEQYF
CDR3nt: TGCGCCAGCAGCTCCAACGAGCAGTACTTC

v_gene: TRBV19
d_gene: -
j_gene: TRBJ2-7
abundance: -
CDR3aa: CASSIGGFLAEQYF
CDR3nt: TGTGCCAGTAGTATTGGGGGGTTTCTCGCCGAGCAGTACTTC

v_gene: TRBV11-2
d_gene: -
j_gene: TRBJ2-7
abundance: -
CDR3aa: CASSQVVGASYEQYF
CDR3nt: TGTGCCAGCAGCCAAGTAGTAGGGGCAAGCTACGAGCAGTACTTC

v_gene: TRBV10-3
d_gene: -
j_gene: TRBJ2-3
abundance: -
CDR3aa: CAIKTQGADTQYF
CDR3nt: TGTGCCATCAAAACGCAGGGCGCAGATACGCAGTATTTT

v_gene: TRBV2
d_gene: TRBD1
j_gene: TRBJ1-2
abundance: -
CDR3aa: CASSNTIQGGGGYTF
CDR3nt: TGTGCCAGCAGTAACACAATACAGGGGGGGGGTGGCTACACCTTC

v_gene: TRBV27
d_gene: -
j_gene: TRBJ2-1
abundance: -
CDR3aa: CASSSQGAGLTYNEQFF
CDR3nt: TGTGCCAGCAGTTCCCAAGGGGCAGGGCTCACCTACAATGAGCAGTTCTTC

v_gene: TRBV30
d_gene: TRBD1
j_gene: TRBJ2-7
abundance: few
CDR3aa: CAYLTGVAHEQYF
CDR3nt: TGTGCCTACCTGACAGGGGTAGCCCACGAGCAGTACTTC

v_gene: TRBV4-3
d_gene: -
j_gene: TRBJ2-7
abundance: once
CDR3aa: CASSQARASEQYF
CDR3nt: TGCGCCAGCAGCCAAGCCCGAGCCAGCGAGCAGTACTTC

v_gene: TRBV13
d_gene: -
j_gene: TRBJ2-2
abundance: -
CDR3aa: CASSSQRGWETGELFF
CDR3nt: TGTGCCAGCAGCTCCCAAAGGGGGTGGGAGACCGGGGAGCTGTTTTTT

v_gene: TRBV7-6
d_gene: -
j_gene: TRBJ2-6
abundance: -
CDR3aa: CASSFLGGEGTGANVLTF
CDR3nt: TGTGCCAGCAGCTTTTTAGGAGGGGAAGGAACTGGGGCCAACGTCCTGACTTTC

v_gene: TRBV15
d_gene: -
j_gene: TRBJ1-1
abundance: -
CDR3aa: CATSRDRNPMNTEAFF
CDR3nt: TGTGCCACCAGCAGAGATCGTAATCCCATGAACACTGAAGCTTTCTTT

v_gene: TRBV27
d_gene: -
j_gene: TRBJ2-7
abundance: -
CDR3aa: CASSFQTIRGSLREQYF
CDR3nt: TGTGCCAGCAGTTTCCAAACTATACGTGGTTCCCTACGAGAGCAGTACTTC

v_gene: TRBV28
d_gene: -
j_gene: TRBJ1-1
abundance: once
CDR3aa: CASSLGGNTEAFF
CDR3nt: TGTGCCAGCAGTTTGGGGGGGAACACTGAAGCTTTCTTT

v_gene: TRBV6-1
d_gene: TRBD1
j_gene: TRBJ1-1
abundance: once
CDR3aa: CASSEAGTGNTEAFF
CDR3nt: TGTGCCAGCAGTGAAGCCGGGACAGGGAACACTGAAGCTTTCTTT

v_gene: TRBV27
d_gene: -
j_gene: TRBJ2-5
abundance: -
CDR3aa: CASSFYGRNQETQYF
CDR3nt: TGTGCCAGCAGTTTTTACGGGCGGAACCAAGAGACCCAGTACTTC

v_gene: TRBV28
d_gene: -
j_gene: TRBJ1-4
abundance: -
CDR3aa: CASSPPLLQGEKLFF
CDR3nt: TGTGCCAGCAGTCCCCCACTTCTCCAGGGTGAAAAACTGTTTTTT

v_gene: TRBV7-6
d_gene: TRBD2
j_gene: TRBJ2-1
abundance: once
CDR3aa: CASAGRLAGSPDAEQFF
CDR3nt: TGTGCCAGCGCGGGGCGACTAGCGGGATCCCCGGACGCCGAGCAGTTCTTC

v_gene: TRBV7-2
d_gene: -
j_gene: TRBJ2-1
abundance: -
CDR3aa: CASSLILKDRKQFF
CDR3nt: TGTGCCAGCAGCTTAATACTGAAGGACCGAAAGCAGTTCTTC

v_gene: TRBV28
d_gene: -
j_gene: TRBJ1-5
abundance: -
CDR3aa: CASSLGGARDQPQHF
CDR3nt: TGTGCCAGCAGTTTAGGGGGGGCCCGAGACCAGCCCCAGCATTTT

v_gene: TRBV6-1
d_gene: -
j_gene: TRBJ2-7
abundance: -
CDR3aa: CATTVGVDSPYEQYF
CDR3nt: TGTGCCACCACCGTTGGGGTTGACAGTCCCTACGAGCAGTACTTC

v_gene: TRBV13
d_gene: TRBD2
j_gene: TRBJ2-3
abundance: -
CDR3aa: CASSLETSGTVDTQYF
CDR3nt: TGTGCCAGCAGCCTTGAGACTAGCGGGACGGTAGATACGCAGTATTTT

v_gene: TRBV7-9
d_gene: -
j_gene: TRBJ1-2
abundance: -
CDR3aa: CASSLGSVGGLNGYTF
CDR3nt: TGTGCCAGCAGCTTAGGTTCGGTTGGCGGGCTAAATGGCTACACCTTC

v_gene: TRBV28
d_gene: TRBD2
j_gene: TRBJ2-1
abundance: -
CDR3aa: CASSRRSSGRNEQFF
CDR3nt: TGTGCCAGCAGCCGCCGGAGTAGCGGGAGGAATGAGCAGTTCTTC

v_gene: TRBV30
d_gene: -
j_gene: TRBJ2-6
abundance: -
CDR3aa: CAWSGSFGSGANVLTF
CDR3nt: TGTGCCTGGTCGGGATCCTTCGGGTCCGGGGCCAACGTCCTGACTTTC

v_gene: TRBV27
d_gene: TRBD1
j_gene: TRBJ1-5
abundance: -
CDR3aa: CASSRITGQSPNQPQHF
CDR3nt: TGTGCCAGCAGTCGTATAACGGGACAGAGCCCCAATCAGCCCCAGCATTTT

v_gene: TRBV5-6
d_gene: -
j_gene: TRBJ2-5
abundance: -
CDR3aa: CASSLASFETQYF
CDR3nt: TGTGCCAGCAGCTTGGCTAGTTTCGAGACCCAGTACTTC

v_gene: TRBV4-1
d_gene: TRBD2
j_gene: TRBJ2-4
abundance: -
CDR3aa: CASSQGLAGGPTKNIQYF
CDR3nt: TGCGCCAGCAGCCAAGGTCTAGCGGGAGGGCCGACCAAAAACATTCAGTACTTC

v_gene: TRBV6-5
d_gene: -
j_gene: TRBJ1-2
abundance: -
CDR3aa: CASSAGFLWGYTF
CDR3nt: TGTGCCAGCAGCGCGGGATTTCTATGGGGCTACACCTTC